These 29 T cell receptor beta chains were sequenced from one sample in a study of cytomegalovirus exposure and HLA in healthy donors. The PCR used 60 Vbeta and 13 Jbeta primers. Using immunoSEQ multiplex PCR, the repertoire was profiled, and TCRdb retains in-frame clones only, with some absent. The sample lists about 69,000 clones; approximately 70% were seen once. The sequenced material came from PBMCs. These TCRs come from a male donor in good health and CMV-seropositive.

This chain connects TRBV7-2 to TRBJ1-3; perhaps TRBD1 as D (6 bases). This CDR3 contains 15 residues. V dropped 5 bases and J dropped 2 bases, with 13 bases sitting between them. The germline CDR1 and CDR2 sequences are SGHTA and FQGNSA. CDR3 sequence (DNA): TGTGCCAGCAGCCCACAGGGACCCGCTGGAAACACCATATATTTT. Translating it yields CASSPQGPAGNTIYF.

J is TRBJ1-3 and V is TRBV19; D ambiguous. Germline CDR1 and CDR2: LNHDA and SQIVND (reference sequence). Deletions cut 4 bases from V and 4 bases from J, with 11 bases between. This CDR3 is 14 amino acids long. The chain's CDR3 is CASSNLELGNTIYF. The DNA of the CDR3 is TGTGCCAGTAGTAATCTCGAGCTGGGAAACACCATATATTTT.

This clone was recorded a few times. The chain joins TRBV11-2 to TRBJ1-2, with D maybe TRBD1 (5 bases). Germline assignment: CDR1 SGHAT and CDR2 FQNNGV. V lost 3 bases to trimming and J lost 7 bases, with 9 bases between them. CDR3 size: 12 residues. The CDR3 DNA sequence: TGTGCCAGCAGCTTGGGGGGGACTGGCTACACCTTC. Residues: CASSLGGTGYTF.

V is TRBV28 and J is TRBJ1-5; no firm D call. Trimming stripped 3 bases from V and 7 bases from J, with 4 bases between. Germline loops: CDR1 MDHEN, CDR2 SYDVKM. The CDR3 is 11 residues long. The CDR3 sequence: CASSFRQPQHF. The CDR3 nucleotides read TGTGCCAGCAGTTTTCGGCAGCCCCAGCATTTT.

The rearrangement joins TRBV4-2 to TRBJ1-4; unclear D gene. CDR3 length: 14 amino acids. V was trimmed by 0 bases and J by 8 bases, leaving 10 bases between them. Germline CDR1 LGHNA, CDR2 YNFKEQ. The DNA of the CDR3 is TGTGCCAGCAGCCAAGATGGGAGGGAGGAAAAACTGTTTTTT. This translates into CASSQDGREEKLFF.

V gene TRBV4-2 combines with J gene TRBJ2-1, with TRBD2 matching over 7 bases. V dropped 4 bases and J dropped 8; count of bases not matched to a gene: 14. The CDR3 is made up of 16 amino acids. CDR1 is LGHNA and CDR2 is YNFKEQ in the germline V gene. Here the CDR3 reads CASSRKSGAPWDEQFF. The DNA of the CDR3 is TGTGCCAGCAGCCGGAAGAGCGGGGCCCCCTGGGATGAGCAGTTCTTC.

This clone was counted between two and nine times. This CDR3 reads CASNPLDTEAFF. Here the CDR3 DNA reads TGTGCCAGCAATCCCTTAGACACTGAAGCTTTCTTT. The chain has TRBV13 and TRBJ1-1; D not resolved. The CDR3 consists of 12 residues. Germline assignment: CDR1 PRHDT and CDR2 FYEKMQ (reference sequence). The V and J ends lost 7 bases and 3 bases respectively, with 9 bases between them.

This clone has only a few counts. This chain joins TRBV2 and TRBJ2-2, with D possibly TRBD1 on 6 matching bases. Germline V lookup: CDR1 SNHLY, CDR2 FYNNEI. The CDR3 loop spans 16 amino acids. V was pared by 6 bases and J by 4 bases, with 18 bases between. The CDR3 bases are TGTGCCAGCAGCCTCCGGGACACCCCGGGCACCGGGGAGCTGTTTTTT. This sequence encodes CASSLRDTPGTGELFF.

The chain employs TRBV4-1 and TRBJ2-7; D gene ambiguous. This CDR3 is built from 12 residues. Trimming cost V 0 bases and J 4 bases, with 4 bases left between them. Germline assignment: CDR1 MGHRA and CDR2 YSYEKL. This CDR3 reads CASSQDAYEQYF. The CDR3 DNA sequence: TGCGCCAGCAGCCAAGATGCGTACGAGCAGTACTTC.

V and J are TRBV29-1 and TRBJ2-1; 8 nucleotides match TRBD2. The CDR3 is 16 residues long. Germline-derived CDR1 and CDR2 are SQVTM and ANQGSEA. The V and J ends lost 4 bases and 6 bases, in that order; junction bases with no gene match: 14. The CDR3 sequence is CSVGRGGYTPVNEQFF. CDR3 bases: TGCAGCGTTGGACGGGGGGGATATACACCTGTCAATGAGCAGTTCTTC.

The genes are TRBV12-5 and TRBJ2-7; TRBD1 matches at 8 bases. V lost 6 bases, J lost 2 bases, and 3 bases stayed unmatched. CDR3 size: 13 residues. Germline V gene data show CDR1 as LGHNT and CDR2 as FRNRAP. The CDR3 bases are TGTGCTAGTGGCTCACAGGGGGCCTACGAGCAGTACTTC. It codes for CASGSQGAYEQYF.

This clone was found a few times. The V and J genes are TRBV5-1 and TRBJ1-5; 9 nucleotides match TRBD1. Germline V lookup: CDR1 SGHRS, CDR2 YFSETQ. V dropped 0 bases and J dropped 4; count of bases not matched to a gene: 5. The CDR3 consists of 16 residues. The CDR3 region is CASSLVTGGFNQPQHF. The CDR3 DNA reads TGCGCCAGCAGCTTGGTAACAGGGGGCTTTAATCAGCCCCAGCATTTT.

This chain connects TRBV6-1 to TRBJ1-4, with 9 bases lining up with TRBD1. CDR1 and CDR2 from the germline V gene are MNHNS and SASEGT. J was trimmed by 8 bases and V by 6 bases; bases with no gene match: 10. The CDR3 covers 15 residues. This chain's CDR3 is CASSPGQGWREKLFF. As DNA, the CDR3 is TGTGCCAGCAGCCCGGGACAGGGTTGGCGGGAAAAACTGTTTTTT.

This chain connects TRBV10-1 to TRBJ2-5, with TRBD2 matching 8 bases. Germline V gene lookup returns CDR1 WNHNN and CDR2 SYGVQD (reference sequence). This CDR3 has 15 residues. V dropped 2 bases and J dropped 7; count of bases not matched to a gene: 9. The CDR3 DNA reads TGCGCCAGCAGTGAGGATAGCGGGGACTCCCGGACCCAGTACTTC. This gives the protein CASSEDSGDSRTQYF.

The table lists this clone with a few counts. The rearrangement links TRBV18 to TRBJ2-7; no definite D call. Germline CDR1 KGHSH, CDR2 LQKENI. This CDR3 is 15 amino acids long. V dropped 9 bases and J dropped 4 bases, with 22 bases sitting between them. CDR3 coding DNA: TGTGCCAGTTTTTTCAAGCAGAAGGCGGCATACGAGCAGTACTTC. Translating gives CASFFKQKAAYEQYF.

J is TRBJ2-5 and V is TRBV5-1, with 10 bases lining up with TRBD2. CDR1 is SGHRS and CDR2 is YFSETQ in the germline V gene. This CDR3 spans 16 amino acids. V dropped 2 bases and J dropped 4; count of bases not matched to a gene: 8. The CDR3 DNA reads TGCGCCAGCAGCTTCTCTAGCGGGAGTCGGGGAGAGACCCAGTACTTC. It encodes CASSFSSGSRGETQYF.

This chain uses TRBV9 with TRBJ2-3; unclear D gene. The CDR3 has 16 residues. V lost 0 bases and J 1 base, leaving 12 bases between the germline ends. CDR1 and CDR2 from the germline V gene are SGDLS and YYNGEE. CDR3 coding DNA: TGTGCCAGCAGCGTAGGGTTCGCCTCGGGCACAGATACGCAGTATTTT. Its protein is CASSVGFASGTDTQYF.

The chain employs TRBV6-5 and TRBJ1-2, with TRBD1 matching over 7 bases. Per germline, CDR1 MNHEY and CDR2 SVGAGI. The CDR3 has 12 residues. V was clipped by 6 bases and J by 8 bases; unmatched bases: 6. CDR3 sequence reads: CASSGDRVGYTF. The CDR3 bases are TGTGCCAGCAGCGGCGACAGGGTGGGCTACACCTTC.

The V and J genes are TRBV5-1 and TRBJ2-7; D is perhaps TRBD2 (5 bases). Germline V gene sequence: CDR1 SGHRS, CDR2 YFSETQ. The V and J ends lost 5 bases and 4 bases respectively, with 7 bases between them. There are 11 residues in the CDR3. In DNA, the CDR3 is TGCGCCAGCAGGACGGGGTACGAGCAGTACTTC. Its translation: CASRTGYEQYF. Drawing the rest from reference TRBV5-1 and TRBJ2-7, the complete variable domain is KAGVTQTPRYLIKTRGQQVTLSCSPISGHRSVSWYQQTPGQGLQFLFEYFSETQRNKGNFPGRFSGRQFSNSRSEMNVSTLELGDSALYLCASRTGYEQYFGPGTRLTVT.

The chain has TRBV7-2 and TRBJ2-1; a weak D match, TRBD2 (7 bases). The CDR3 consists of 15 residues. Germline CDR1 is SGHTA and CDR2 is FQGNSA. V was clipped by 1 base and J by 5 bases, with 12 bases between them. CDR3 bases: TGTGCCAGCAGCTTAGACCGGGGGGCCCACAATGAGCAGTTCTTC. This codes for CASSLDRGAHNEQFF. The whole variable domain, remainder taken from reference TRBV7-2 and TRBJ2-1, is GAGVSQSPSNKVTEKGKDVELRCDPISGHTALYWYRQSLGQGLEFLIYFQGNSAPDKSGLPSDRFSAERTGGSVSTLTIQRTQQEDSAVYLCASSLDRGAHNEQFFGPGTRLTVL.

This clone was counted a few times. This CDR3 reads CASRTTRLSYEQYF. DNA of the CDR3: TGTGCCAGCAGGACTACTAGGCTCTCCTACGAGCAGTACTTC. The genes are TRBV6-5 and TRBJ2-5, with D perhaps matching TRBD2 (5 bases). Judging by the DNA end, TRBJ2-7 fits better; the J call may be wrong. The CDR3 covers 14 residues. Germline V gene sequence: CDR1 MNHEY, CDR2 SVGAGI.

This clone was found a few times. The V call is TRBV7-6, the J call TRBJ2-7; 9 bases match TRBD1. V dropped 5 bases and J dropped 7; count of bases not matched to a gene: 6. CDR1 is SGHVS and CDR2 is FNYEAQ in the germline V gene. This CDR3 region has 13 residues. CDR3 loop: CASSPRTGVEQYF. Written as DNA, the CDR3 is TGTGCCAGCAGCCCTCGGACAGGGGTAGAGCAGTACTTC.

The rearrangement uses TRBV12-5 and TRBJ1-2; 7 positions agree with TRBD1. The trim removed 7 bases at V and 5 bases at J, leaving 13 bases unmatched. This CDR3 comprises 15 residues. Germline CDR1 LGHNT, CDR2 FRNRAP. The CDR3 loop reads CASVVSGGQPYGYTF. CDR3 nucleotides: TGTGCTAGTGTAGTAAGCGGGGGACAGCCTTATGGCTACACCTTC.

This clone was recorded at least ten times. The chain employs TRBV29-1 and TRBJ1-1; D gene unclear. There are 12 residues in the CDR3. V was trimmed by 4 bases and J by 5 bases, leaving 11 bases between them. Germline-derived CDR1 and CDR2 are SQVTM and ANQGSEA. This CDR3 reads CSVVGSGTEAFF. The DNA of the CDR3 is TGCAGCGTTGTAGGGAGTGGGACTGAAGCTTTCTTT.

This chain links TRBV18 with TRBJ2-1; 10 nucleotides line up with TRBD1. CDR1 and CDR2 (germline): KGHSH, LQKENI. The CDR3 covers 15 residues. V was clipped by 8 bases and J by 6 bases; unmatched bases: 10. The CDR3: CASASTDRGSNEQFF. The CDR3, as DNA: TGTGCCAGCGCTTCAACGGACAGGGGGTCCAATGAGCAGTTCTTC.

The rearrangement uses TRBV10-3 and TRBJ2-7; 12 nucleotides match TRBD1. Trimming removed 10 bases from V and 6 bases from J; junction bases left unmatched: 4. The V gene's germline CDR1 is ENHRY and CDR2 SYGVKD. The CDR3 length is 12 residues. The CDR3 protein is CATGTGGGEQYF. The CDR3 bases are TGTGCCACCGGGACAGGGGGCGGCGAGCAGTACTTC.

The chain uses TRBV6-6 and TRBJ1-2; D unclear. Germline CDR1 MNHNY, CDR2 SVGAGI (reference sequence). CDR3 size: 13 residues. Between the trimmed V and J ends, which lost 7 bases and 0 bases, there was a span of 9 bases. CDR3 loop: CASTGGSNYGYTF. Here the CDR3 DNA reads TGTGCCAGCACCGGAGGGTCTAACTATGGCTACACCTTC.

V is TRBV6-1 and J is TRBJ2-7; 7 bases are shared with TRBD2. With V trimmed by 1 base and J by 6 bases, 6 bases remained unmatched. Germline CDR1 is MNHNS and CDR2 is SASEGT. This CDR3 spans 14 amino acids. The CDR3 coding sequence is TGTGCCAGCAGTGAAGATTGGGAGGGAAGCGAGCAGTACTTC. It specifies CASSEDWEGSEQYF.

The chain carries TRBV10-3 and TRBJ2-7; 7 bases are shared with TRBD2. The CDR3 runs 17 residues. V was clipped by 6 bases and J by 0 bases; unmatched bases: 14. Germline CDR1 ENHRY, CDR2 SYGVKD. CDR3 amino acids: CAIRASTGRESSYEQYF. DNA for the CDR3: TGTGCCATCAGAGCCTCGACTGGGCGGGAGAGCTCCTACGAGCAGTACTTC.